The clone carrying this TCR beta chain was observed a few times. Its antigen is not known. The data were taken from a study of T cell repertoires in cytomegalovirus infection. The germline V gene encodes CDR1 KGHSH and CDR2 LQKENI. The CDR3 length is 16 residues. V was cut by 4 bases and J by 1 base, with 16 bases left in between. TCRdb called the reads again in MiXCR, with one record for every CDR3 protein. The table lists 49,000 or so distinct CDR3 sequences, under 20% of them singletons, with about 48% in the top ten. The chain has TRBV18 and TRBJ1-1; the D gene is possibly TRBD1 (5 bases). This sequence was found in a human donor in good health (CMV status not recorded). Some clones in this sample may be carry-over from other donors' samples. Sequenced here: CD8+ T cells from cultured PBMCs, sampled from culture after CMV antigen stimulation. The CDR3 loop reads CASSQLPGGENTEAFF. In DNA, the CDR3 is TGTGCCAGCTCACAATTACCCGGGGGGGAGAACACTGAAGCTTTCTTT. Supplemented by reference TRBV18 and TRBJ1-1, the full variable domain reads NAGVMQNPRHLVRRRGQEARLRCSPMKGHSHVYWYRQLPEEGLKFMVYLQKENIIDESGMPKERFSAEFPKEGPSILRIQQVVRGDSAAYFCASSQLPGGENTEAFFGQGTRLTVV.